The rows below give T cell receptor beta chains drawn from one sample of a study of blood T cell repertoires in COVID-19. Here immunoSEQ multiplex PCR was the method, and the copy in TCRdb shows in-frame clones only, minus some. This sample has 200,000 or so clones, with around 90% found just once. The material sequenced was peripheral blood. All receptors come from a man in his 60s who had recovered from COVID-19. CDR3s include the opening cysteine and the closing phenylalanine or tryptophan. D genes are given only for firm matches. Some rows have no size entry. The others give once, few or many, or a class for an expanded clone.

V gene,D gene,clone size,J gene,CDR3 DNA,CDR3 protein
TRBV11-3,NA,NA,TRBJ2-1,TGTGCCAGCAGCTTACAGACAGATGAGCAGTTCTTC,CASSLQTDEQFF
TRBV19,NA,NA,TRBJ2-7,TGTGCCAGTAGTGGACAGGGACTAAGCGAGCAGTACTTC,CASSGQGLSEQYF
TRBV9,NA,NA,TRBJ2-5,TGTGCCAGCAGCCCCGGAGGGGGCTCGGAGGAGACCCAGTACTTC,CASSPGGGSEETQYF
TRBV18,TRBD1,NA,TRBJ2-7,TGTGCCAGCTCAGCTGGGGACAGTGGAGCCTACGAGCAGTACTTC,CASSAGDSGAYEQYF
TRBV9,NA,NA,TRBJ2-3,TGTGCCAGCAGCGTAGGCAGCGGGCGAGATACGCAGTATTTT,CASSVGSGRDTQYF
TRBV19,NA,NA,TRBJ2-1,TGTGCCAGTAGTGTTGGCTTCTCGCCGCAGTTCTTC,CASSVGFSPQFF
TRBV27,TRBD1,NA,TRBJ2-3,TGTGCCAGCAGCCGGACAGGGTCCTTTGCAGATACGCAGTATTTT,CASSRTGSFADTQYF
TRBV28,NA,once,TRBJ1-2,TGTGCCAGCAGCCGCAACAGGGCTGGCTACACCTTC,CASSRNRAGYTF
TRBV6-6,NA,NA,TRBJ1-2,TGTGCCAGCAGCCCAGCGGGTGGCTACACCTTC,CASSPAGGYTF
TRBV18,TRBD1,NA,TRBJ1-2,TGTGCCAGCTCACCCGGGACAGGGGTTTGGGATGGCTACACCTTC,CASSPGTGVWDGYTF
TRBV27,NA,NA,TRBJ2-3,TGTCACTCCGTTCGAAGCACAGATACGCAGTATTTT,CHSVRSTDTQYF
TRBV9,TRBD2,NA,TRBJ2-1,TGTGCCAGCAGCGTTAGCGGGGGGGCTATAAATAATGAGCAGTTCTTC,CASSVSGGAINNEQFF
TRBV30,NA,NA,TRBJ1-3,TGTGCCTGGAGTGTAGCCAGGGTGCCTGGAAACACCATATATTTT,CAWSVARVPGNTIYF
TRBV7-2,NA,NA,TRBJ1-4,TGTGCCAGCGCTGGTAGGGGGGGTGAAAAACTGTTTTTT,CASAGRGGEKLFF
TRBV5-5,NA,NA,TRBJ2-7,TGTGCCAGCAGCTTGGGACAGAGCTACGAGCAGTACTTC,CASSLGQSYEQYF
TRBV29-1,TRBD1,NA,TRBJ2-3,TGCAGCGTTGGGGCAGGGGGTAAAGCAGATACGCAGTATTTT,CSVGAGGKADTQYF
TRBV24-1,NA,NA,TRBJ1-5,TGTGCCACCAGTCTAGGGACTACCAATCAGCCCCAGCATTTT,CATSLGTTNQPQHF
TRBV6-1,NA,NA,TRBJ1-4,TGTGCCAGCAGTGAAGTCGGGGGGGAAAAACTGTTTTTT,CASSEVGGEKLFF
TRBV11-3,NA,NA,TRBJ2-1,TGTGCCAGCAGCTTAACCGGGACACCACCCAACAATGAGCAGTTCTTC,CASSLTGTPPNNEQFF
TRBV5-1,TRBD1,NA,TRBJ2-7,TGCGCCAGCAGCTCGCAGACAGGGCCCCAATACGAGCAGTACTTC,CASSSQTGPQYEQYF
TRBV5-1,NA,once,TRBJ2-3,TGCGCCAGCAGCTTGGTAGTGGGGGCTAGCAACACAGATACGCAGTATTTT,CASSLVVGASNTDTQYF
TRBV21-1,NA,NA,TRBJ1-6,TGTGCCAGCACTGGAGGGTGGCGTTCACCCCTCCACTTT,CASTGGWRSPLHF
TRBV27,TRBD1,NA,TRBJ2-1,TGTGCCAGCCCCGGGACAGGAATCAACAATGAGCAGTTCTTC,CASPGTGINNEQFF
TRBV5-1,NA,NA,TRBJ1-5,TGCGCCAGCGCTGCCGGCGGGCCTCAGCCCCAGCATTTT,CASAAGGPQPQHF
TRBV9,NA,NA,TRBJ1-2,TGTGCCAGCAGCGTAGCCCCGGGGGTAGGGGTTGGCTACACCTTC,CASSVAPGVGVGYTF
TRBV12-3/TRBV12-4,NA,NA,TRBJ2-7,TGTGCCAGCAGAAACACAGGGTCCTACGAGCAGTACTTC,CASRNTGSYEQYF
TRBV5-1,NA,NA,TRBJ1-1,TGCGCCAGCAGCTTGGTCGAGCGTACTGAAGCTTTCTTT,CASSLVERTEAFF
TRBV24-1,TRBD2,NA,TRBJ2-3,TGTGCCACCAGTGACCTCACTAGCGGGCCTAAAGGAGGGGCCACAGATACGCAGTATTTT,CATSDLTSGPKGGATDTQYF
TRBV7-9,NA,few,TRBJ1-6,TGTGCCAGCAGCTTAGGAGGGTTAGTGAATTCACCCCTCCACTTT,CASSLGGLVNSPLHF
TRBV27,NA,NA,TRBJ1-2,TGTGCCAGCAGCCGACCGGGGGGAAACTATGGCTACACCTTC,CASSRPGGNYGYTF
TRBV7-2,NA,once,TRBJ1-2,TGTGCCAGCAGCAAAGACAGAGGATATGGCTACACCTTC,CASSKDRGYGYTF
TRBV19,NA,NA,TRBJ1-1,TGTGCCAGTAGTATAGACAGGGAGGGCACTGAAGCTTTCTTT,CASSIDREGTEAFF
TRBV7-8,TRBD1,NA,TRBJ2-7,TGTGCCAGCAGTCTAGGTGGGGGACAGGGGGCTTACGAGCAGTACTTC,CASSLGGGQGAYEQYF
TRBV15,NA,NA,TRBJ2-3,TGTGCCAGGAGCGCAGCGGAGGCAGATACGCAGTATTTT,CARSAAEADTQYF
TRBV5-4,TRBD1,NA,TRBJ2-2,TGTGCCAGCAGCTTAGGGACAGGATTGGCCGGGGAGCTGTTTTTT,CASSLGTGLAGELFF
TRBV18,NA,NA,TRBJ1-1,TGTGCCAGCCTCGACAGTGGTAGCACTGAAGCTTTCTTT,CASLDSGSTEAFF
TRBV11-1,TRBD1,NA,TRBJ2-7,TGTGCCAGCAGCAGCGGACAGGGGATCTCCTACGAGCAGTACTTC,CASSSGQGISYEQYF
TRBV10-3,NA,NA,TRBJ2-1,TGTGCCATCCGGAGGGAAGGGGGGGCCAATGAGCAGTTCTTC,CAIRREGGANEQFF
TRBV4-2,TRBD2,once,TRBJ2-1,TGTGCCAGCAGCCAAATGGGGGGGAATGAGCAGTTCTTC,CASSQMGGNEQFF
TRBV4-1,TRBD1,NA,TRBJ2-7,TGCGCCAGCAGCCAAGAAGAAGTCAGGGGGTACGAGCAGTACTTC,CASSQEEVRGYEQYF
TRBV9,TRBD2,NA,TRBJ2-3,TGTGCCAGCAGCACTAGCGGGGGGGCAGATACGCAGTATTTT,CASSTSGGADTQYF
TRBV4-3,NA,many,TRBJ1-3,TGCGCCAGCAGCCAAAAGTTGGACTGGCGGGTCACCATATATTTT,CASSQKLDWRVTIYF
TRBV7-2,NA,NA,TRBJ1-1,TGTGCCAGCAGCTCAGGTGGGGGCGGGCAAGGTGAAGCTTTCTTT,CASSSGGGGQGEAFF
TRBV5-1,TRBD1,NA,TRBJ2-2,TGCGCCAGCAGCCCGGCCGGGACAGCAAACACCGGGGAGCTGTTTTTT,CASSPAGTANTGELFF
TRBV7-2,NA,NA,TRBJ2-5,TGTGCCAGCAGCTACCGGTATACGAGAGAGACCCAGTACTTC,CASSYRYTRETQYF
TRBV6-5,NA,NA,TRBJ1-5,TGTGCCACCCACAGGAGTTATAGCAATCAGCCCCAGCATTTT,CATHRSYSNQPQHF
TRBV10-3,NA,NA,TRBJ1-1,TGTGCCATCAGTGAGTACGGGGAAGCTTTCTTT,CAISEYGEAFF
TRBV18,TRBD2,NA,TRBJ2-7,TGTGCCAGCTCACCACCGGGACTAGCGGGAGGGTACGAGCAGTACTTC,CASSPPGLAGGYEQYF
TRBV18,NA,NA,TRBJ1-2,TGTGCCAGCTCACCACCCGCAGGGAACTATGGCTACACCTTC,CASSPPAGNYGYTF
TRBV11-2,NA,NA,TRBJ1-2,TGTGCCAGCAGCTTAGCGAGAGCCAACTATGGCTACACCTTC,CASSLARANYGYTF
TRBV5-1,NA,once,TRBJ2-2,TGCGCCAGCAGCTTTACAGGGACGACCGGGGAGCTGTTTTTT,CASSFTGTTGELFF
TRBV3-1/TRBV3-2,TRBD1,NA,TRBJ2-7,TGTGCCAGCAGCCAACGAGGAGGGACAGGGGCTTACGAGCAGTACTTC,CASSQRGGTGAYEQYF
TRBV15,TRBD2,NA,TRBJ2-3,TGTGCCACCAGCAGAGAATGGTTAGCGGGGGGGTTGCAGTATTTT,CATSREWLAGGLQYF
TRBV27,NA,NA,TRBJ1-5,TGTGCCAGCAGTCCGACAAAGACAGTAAACGGGCAGCCCCAGCATTTT,CASSPTKTVNGQPQHF
TRBV6-6,NA,NA,TRBJ1-2,TGTGCCAGCAGTTACGAGGGCGCTAACTATGGCTACACCTTC,CASSYEGANYGYTF
TRBV7-9,NA,few,TRBJ2-5,TGTGCCAGCAGCTTAGGAGGACAGCAAGAGACCCAGTACTTC,CASSLGGQQETQYF
TRBV4-2,NA,NA,TRBJ1-1,TGTGCCAGCAGCCCCATGACGGCGGGCGGCACTGAAGCTTTCTTT,CASSPMTAGGTEAFF